The 17 T cell receptor beta chains given below trace back to one sample, sequenced in a study of yellow fever vaccine responses in identical twins. One entry per CDR3 protein results from TCRdb running MiXCR on the RT-PCR reads. This sample has about 2,000 distinct CDR3 sequences; roughly 73% occur once, and the top ten carry approximately 12%. The sample consisted of T cells from blood (PBMCs), unsorted or a sorted subset (not recorded which), taken before or after yellow fever vaccination (not recorded which). The receptors originated from a woman under 30 who received the yellow fever vaccine.

The genes are TRBV6-5 and TRBJ2-5, with D hard to call. Trimming pared 3 bases from V and 5 bases from J, leaving 10 bases between. The CDR3 runs to 13 residues. Germline V gives CDR1 MNHEY, CDR2 SVGAGI. This CDR3 reads CASSYKVEETQYF. As DNA, the CDR3 is TGTGCCAGCAGTTATAAGGTAGAGGAGACCCAGTACTTC.

The chain combines TRBV6-4 with TRBJ2-2; possibly TRBD2 for D (5 bases). The CDR3 sequence is 14 residues long. Germline loops: CDR1 MRHNA, CDR2 SNTAGT. V was clipped by 0 bases and J by 3 bases, with 5 bases between them. DNA for the CDR3: TGTGCCAGCAGTGACTCGAGGGACACCGGGGAGCTGTTTTTT. Translated, it gives CASSDSRDTGELFF.

J is TRBJ2-3 and V is TRBV18, with 8 bases matching TRBD1. CDR1 is KGHSH, CDR2 LQKENI, per germline. The CDR3 loop spans 15 amino acids. The J segment lost 0 bases and the V segment lost 2 bases, leaving 1 base of the junction unmatched. The CDR3 DNA is TGTGCCAGCTCACCAACAGGGGGTAGCACAGATACGCAGTATTTT. Protein sequence: CASSPTGGSTDTQYF.

The chain has TRBV9 and TRBJ1-6; D gene uncertain. Germline CDR1 SGDLS, CDR2 YYNGEE. The V end lost 6 bases, the J end lost 0 bases, and 10 bases lay between the germline ends. The CDR3 runs 15 residues. CDR3 protein: CASTPGGSYNSPLHF. Here the CDR3 DNA reads TGTGCCAGCACCCCGGGCGGCTCCTATAATTCACCCCTCCACTTT.

The chain employs TRBV5-5 and TRBJ2-3; D may be TRBD2 (6 bases). Germline lookup yields CDR1 SGHKS and CDR2 YYEKEE (reference sequence). The CDR3 totals 14 residues. V was trimmed by 1 base and J by 5 bases, leaving 11 bases between them. As DNA, the CDR3 is TGTGCCAGCAGCTTGCAGTGGGAGGAAGATACGCAGTATTTT. The encoded protein is CASSLQWEEDTQYF. Based on the CDR3 plus reference TRBV5-5 and TRBJ2-3, the full variable domain is DAGVTQSPTHLIKTRGQQVTLRCSPISGHKSVSWYQQVLGQGPQFIFQYYEKEERGRGNFPDRFSARQFPNYSSELNVNALLLGDSALYLCASSLQWEEDTQYFGPGTRLTVL.

This clonotype was counted once. The chain employs TRBV10-3 and TRBJ1-2, with 7 positions matching TRBD1. The CDR3 extends over 14 amino acids. After removal of 2 bases from V and 7 bases from J, the junction contained 7 bases not matched to a gene. In germline, CDR1 is ENHRY, CDR2 SYGVKD. CDR3: CAISETQGGGGYTF. As DNA, the CDR3 is TGTGCCATCAGTGAGACTCAGGGGGGTGGTGGCTACACCTTC.

The rearrangement joins TRBV6-1 to TRBJ1-5, with 10 bases that match TRBD1. The J segment lost 7 bases and the V segment lost 6 bases, leaving 9 bases of the junction unmatched. Germline CDR1 reads MNHNS; CDR2 reads SASEGT. The CDR3 runs to 15 residues. The CDR3 DNA reads TGTGCCAGCAGGTTGACAGGGGGCACAGGACAGCCCCAGCATTTT. It translates to CASRLTGGTGQPQHF.

The V call is TRBV6-1, the J call TRBJ2-5; tentatively, D is TRBD1 (5 bases). The V end was cut by 8 bases, the J end by 5 bases, with 12 bases between. Germline V lookup: CDR1 MNHNS, CDR2 SASEGT. This CDR3 has 12 residues. The CDR3 DNA is TGTGCCAGCGGGGCCTCCCGGGAGACCCAGTACTTC. Translating it yields CASGASRETQYF.

The CDR3 DNA reads TGCGCCAGCAGCCAAGGATCCCGGGACAGGGATGGAACAGATACGCAGTATTTT. Amino acid sequence: CASSQGSRDRDGTDTQYF. This chain uses TRBV4-3 with TRBJ2-3; the match to TRBD1 covers 9 bases. With V trimmed by 1 base and J by 3 bases, 11 bases remained unmatched. This CDR3 comprises 18 residues. Germline V gene sequence: CDR1 LGHNA, CDR2 YSLEER.

The CDR3 DNA reads as TGTGCCAGCAAAGATCTGAGCTCCTACAATGAGCAGTTCTTC. Translating gives CASKDLSSYNEQFF. The rearrangement uses TRBV28 and TRBJ2-1; D is undetermined. This CDR3 contains 14 residues. Germline values: CDR1 MDHEN, CDR2 SYDVKM. V lost 7 bases, J lost 0 bases, and 10 bases lay in between.

This chain links TRBV29-1 with TRBJ2-7, with 10 nucleotides matching TRBD1. Trimming removed 7 bases from V and 1 base from J; junction bases left unmatched: 1. The germline V gene encodes CDR1 SQVTM and CDR2 ANQGSEA. The CDR3 is 12 residues long. The CDR3 region has the DNA TGCAGCGGACAGGGGGCTTCCTACGAGCAGTACTTC. It is translated as CSGQGASYEQYF.

This clonotype has only a few counts. The chain joins TRBV11-2 to TRBJ2-7; D uncertain. The CDR3 loop spans 11 amino acids. V was pared by 5 bases and J by 3 bases, with 5 bases between. Germline assignment: CDR1 SGHAT and CDR2 FQNNGV. The CDR3: CASSLFYEQYF. Here the CDR3 DNA reads TGTGCCAGCAGCCTCTTCTACGAGCAGTACTTC.

The V call is TRBV7-9, the J call TRBJ2-7, with D possibly being TRBD2 (5 bases). Germline V gene lookup returns CDR1 SEHNR and CDR2 FQNEAQ (reference sequence). The CDR3 has 12 residues. Trimming cost V 5 bases and J 0 bases, with 5 bases left between them. The CDR3 DNA reads as TGTGCCAGCAGCACTAGCTCCTACGAGCAGTACTTC. It yields the protein CASSTSSYEQYF.

V is TRBV11-2 and J is TRBJ2-7, with D possibly being TRBD1 (5 bases). The V end lost 3 bases, the J end lost 3 bases, and 15 bases lay between the germline ends. The germline V gene encodes CDR1 SGHAT and CDR2 FQNNGV. The length of the CDR3 is 15 residues. CDR3 nucleotide sequence: TGTGCCAGCAGCTTTTTGGACACATCCCTCTACGAGCAGTACTTC. This sequence encodes CASSFLDTSLYEQYF.

This clonotype was seen more than once but under ten times. The chain is built from TRBV11-3 and TRBJ2-1, with a possible D match to TRBD2 (5 bases). The CDR3 extends over 16 amino acids. Germline V CDR1 and CDR2: SGHNT, YENEEA. V dropped 0 bases and J dropped 1 base, with 10 bases sitting between them. The CDR3 nucleotides are TGTGCCAGCAGCTTAGATGTTGGGAGTTCCTACAATGAGCAGTTCTTC. Residues: CASSLDVGSSYNEQFF.

This chain links TRBV19 with TRBJ1-5, with TRBD1 matching over 7 bases. Trimming removed 3 bases from V and 5 bases from J; junction bases left unmatched: 4. The CDR3 is 14 amino acids. From germline, CDR1 is LNHDA and CDR2 SQIVND (reference sequence). CDR3 sequence (DNA): TGTGCCAGTAGTATGGTCCAGGGGGATCAGCCCCAGCATTTT. Its translation: CASSMVQGDQPQHF.

This chain links TRBV4-2 with TRBJ2-7; 7 bases match TRBD2. Looked up from germline, CDR1 is LGHNA and CDR2 is YNFKEQ. CDR3 length: 15 amino acids. Germline trimming cut 4 bases from V and 4 bases from J; bases unmatched to any gene: 10. CDR3 residues: CASSPDRDGGYEQYF. Written as DNA, the CDR3 is TGTGCCAGCAGCCCCGACCGGGACGGGGGGTACGAGCAGTACTTC.